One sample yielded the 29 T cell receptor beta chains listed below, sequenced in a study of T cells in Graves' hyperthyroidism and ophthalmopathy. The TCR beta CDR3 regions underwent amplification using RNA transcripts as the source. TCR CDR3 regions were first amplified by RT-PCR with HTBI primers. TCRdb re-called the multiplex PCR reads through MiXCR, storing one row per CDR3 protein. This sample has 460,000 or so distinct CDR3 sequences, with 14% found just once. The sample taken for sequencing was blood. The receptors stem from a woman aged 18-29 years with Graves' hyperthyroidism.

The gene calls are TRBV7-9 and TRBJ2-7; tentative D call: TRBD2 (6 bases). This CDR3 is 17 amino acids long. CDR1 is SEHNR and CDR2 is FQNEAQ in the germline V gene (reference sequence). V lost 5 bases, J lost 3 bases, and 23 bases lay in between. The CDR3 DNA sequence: TGTGCCAGCAGCCCCCTTGGGGGAGGCGGGGTATACTACGAGCAGTACTTC. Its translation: CASSPLGGGGVYYEQYF.

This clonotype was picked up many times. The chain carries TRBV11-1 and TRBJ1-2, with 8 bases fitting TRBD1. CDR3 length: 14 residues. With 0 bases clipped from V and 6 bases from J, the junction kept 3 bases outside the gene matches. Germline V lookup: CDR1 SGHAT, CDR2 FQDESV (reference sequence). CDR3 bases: TGTGCCAGCAGCTTAGCGGAGGGACAGGATGGCTACACCTTC. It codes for CASSLAEGQDGYTF.

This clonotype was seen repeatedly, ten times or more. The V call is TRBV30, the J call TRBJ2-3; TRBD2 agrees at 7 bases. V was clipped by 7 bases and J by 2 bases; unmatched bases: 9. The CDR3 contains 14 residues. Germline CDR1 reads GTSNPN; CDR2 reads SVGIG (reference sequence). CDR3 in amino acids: CASASGAVTDTQYF. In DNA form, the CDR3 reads TGTGCCTCCGCTAGCGGAGCTGTCACAGATACGCAGTATTTT.

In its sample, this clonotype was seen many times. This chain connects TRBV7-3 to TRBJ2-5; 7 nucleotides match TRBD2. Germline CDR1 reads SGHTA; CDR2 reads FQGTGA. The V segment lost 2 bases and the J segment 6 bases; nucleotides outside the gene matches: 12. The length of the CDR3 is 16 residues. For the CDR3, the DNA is TGTGCCAGCAGCTTATCTCCGGGGGGAGCTTGGAAGACCCAGTACTTC. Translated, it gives CASSLSPGGAWKTQYF.

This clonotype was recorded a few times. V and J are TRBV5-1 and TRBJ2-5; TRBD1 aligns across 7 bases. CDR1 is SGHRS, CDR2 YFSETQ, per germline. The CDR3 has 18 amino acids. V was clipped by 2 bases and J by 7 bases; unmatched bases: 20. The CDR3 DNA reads TGCGCCAGCAGCTTCCTGTTTAGAGGGGGCGATTATAGTGGGACCCAGTACTTC. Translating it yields CASSFLFRGGDYSGTQYF.

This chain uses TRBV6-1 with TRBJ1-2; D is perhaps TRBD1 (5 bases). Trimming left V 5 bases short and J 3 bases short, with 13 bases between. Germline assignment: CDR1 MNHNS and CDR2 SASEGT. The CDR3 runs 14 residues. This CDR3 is CASSPLWGDYGYTF. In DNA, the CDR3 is TGTGCCAGCAGTCCCTTGTGGGGGGACTATGGCTACACCTTC.

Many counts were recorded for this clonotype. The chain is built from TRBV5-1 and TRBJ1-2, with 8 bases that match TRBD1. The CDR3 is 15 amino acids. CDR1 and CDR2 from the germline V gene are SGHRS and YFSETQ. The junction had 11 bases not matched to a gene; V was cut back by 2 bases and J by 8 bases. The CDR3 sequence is CASSFGPGGALGYTF. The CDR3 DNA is TGCGCCAGCAGCTTCGGTCCAGGGGGCGCGTTAGGCTACACCTTC.

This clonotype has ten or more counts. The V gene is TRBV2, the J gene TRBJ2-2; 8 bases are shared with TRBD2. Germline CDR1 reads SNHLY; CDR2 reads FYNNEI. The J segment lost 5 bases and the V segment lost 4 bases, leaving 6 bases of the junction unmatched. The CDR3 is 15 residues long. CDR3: CASSGSGGRTGELFF. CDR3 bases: TGTGCCAGCAGTGGGTCGGGCGGGAGGACCGGGGAGCTGTTTTTT.

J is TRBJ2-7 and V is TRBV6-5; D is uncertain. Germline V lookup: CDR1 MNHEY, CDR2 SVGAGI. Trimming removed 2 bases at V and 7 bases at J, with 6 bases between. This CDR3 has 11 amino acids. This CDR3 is CASSYAGEQYF. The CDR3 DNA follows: TGTGCCAGCAGTTACGCCGGGGAGCAGTACTTC.

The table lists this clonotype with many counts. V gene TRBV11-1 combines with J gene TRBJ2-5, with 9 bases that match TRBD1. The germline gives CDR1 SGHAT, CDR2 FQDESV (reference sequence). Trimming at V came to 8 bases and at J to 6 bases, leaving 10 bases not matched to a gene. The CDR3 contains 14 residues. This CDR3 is CASQLWTGEKTQYF. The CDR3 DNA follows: TGTGCCAGCCAGCTATGGACAGGGGAAAAGACCCAGTACTTC.

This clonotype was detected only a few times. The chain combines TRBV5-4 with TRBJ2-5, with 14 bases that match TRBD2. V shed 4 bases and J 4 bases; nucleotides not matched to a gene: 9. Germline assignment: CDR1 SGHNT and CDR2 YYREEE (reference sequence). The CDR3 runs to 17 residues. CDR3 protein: CASSQGLAGGGGETQYF. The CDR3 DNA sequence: TGTGCCAGCAGCCAAGGACTAGCGGGAGGTGGTGGAGAGACCCAGTACTTC. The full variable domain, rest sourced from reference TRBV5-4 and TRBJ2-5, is ETGVTQSPTHLIKTRGQQVTLRCSSQSGHNTVSWYQQALGQGPQFIFQYYREEENGRGNFPPRFSGLQFPNYSSELNVNALELDDSALYLCASSQGLAGGGGETQYFGPGTRLLVL.

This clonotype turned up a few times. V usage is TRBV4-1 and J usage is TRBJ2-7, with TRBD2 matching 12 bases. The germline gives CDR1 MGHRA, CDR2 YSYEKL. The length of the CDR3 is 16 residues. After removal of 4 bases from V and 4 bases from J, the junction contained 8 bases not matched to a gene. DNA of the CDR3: TGCGCCAGCAGCCTAAATCTCGGGACTAGCGGGTACGAGCAGTACTTC. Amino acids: CASSLNLGTSGYEQYF.

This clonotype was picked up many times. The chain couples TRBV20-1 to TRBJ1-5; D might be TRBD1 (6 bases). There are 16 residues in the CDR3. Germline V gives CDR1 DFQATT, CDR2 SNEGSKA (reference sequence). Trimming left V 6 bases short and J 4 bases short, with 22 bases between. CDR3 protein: CSAPGLGASRNQPQHF. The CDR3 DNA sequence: TGCAGTGCCCCCGGTTTGGGGGCGAGTAGGAATCAGCCCCAGCATTTT.

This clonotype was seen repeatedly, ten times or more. In DNA, the CDR3 is TGTGCCAGCAGCTTAGACACGGAGACCTACGAGCAGTACTTC. Protein product: CASSLDTETYEQYF. The rearrangement links TRBV11-3 to TRBJ2-7; D gene ambiguous. In germline, CDR1 is SGHNT, CDR2 YENEEA. This CDR3 has 14 residues. Trimming pared 0 bases from V and 2 bases from J, leaving 8 bases between. Supplemented by reference TRBV11-3 and TRBJ2-7, the full variable domain reads EAGVVQSPRYKIIEKKQPVAFWCNPISGHNTLYWYLQNLGQGPELLIRYENEEAVDDSQLPKDRFSAERLKGVDSTLKIQPAELGDSAVYLCASSLDTETYEQYFGPGTRLTVT.

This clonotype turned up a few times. The CDR3 DNA reads as TGTGCCAGCCGCGGGACAGGGGGACTGAACACTGAAGCTTTCTTT. This encodes CASRGTGGLNTEAFF. V usage is TRBV25-1 and J usage is TRBJ1-1; 11 bases align to TRBD1. Germline V CDR1 and CDR2: MGHDK, SYGVNS. J was trimmed by 0 bases and V by 8 bases; bases with no gene match: 5. The length of the CDR3 is 15 residues.

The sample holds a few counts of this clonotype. CDR3 sequence reads: CASSIDPGTGGHSNQPQHF. CDR3 bases: TGTGCCAGCAGTATAGATCCCGGGACAGGGGGCCATAGCAATCAGCCCCAGCATTTT. V is TRBV27 and J is TRBJ1-5; 12 bases are a match to TRBD1. Germline-derived CDR1 and CDR2 are MNHEY and SMNVEV (reference sequence). CDR3 length equals 19 residues. After removal of 5 bases from V and 0 bases from J, the junction contained 11 bases not matched to a gene.

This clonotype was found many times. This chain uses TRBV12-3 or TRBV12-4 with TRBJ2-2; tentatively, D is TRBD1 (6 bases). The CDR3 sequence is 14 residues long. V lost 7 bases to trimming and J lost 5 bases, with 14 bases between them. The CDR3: CASIKRGHTGELFF. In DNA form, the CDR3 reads TGTGCCAGCATCAAAAGGGGACATACCGGGGAGCTGTTTTTT.

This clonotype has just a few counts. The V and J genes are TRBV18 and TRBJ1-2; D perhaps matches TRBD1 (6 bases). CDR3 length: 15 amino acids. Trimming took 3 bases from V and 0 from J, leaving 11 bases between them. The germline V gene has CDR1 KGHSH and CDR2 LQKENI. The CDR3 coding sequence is TGTGCCAGCTCACCTAGGGACAATTCTAACTATGGCTACACCTTC. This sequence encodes CASSPRDNSNYGYTF.

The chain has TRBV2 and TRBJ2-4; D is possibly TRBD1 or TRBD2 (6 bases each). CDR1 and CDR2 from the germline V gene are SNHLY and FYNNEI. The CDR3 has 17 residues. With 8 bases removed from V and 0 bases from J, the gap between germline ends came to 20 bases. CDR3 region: CASEGGPASTAKNIQYF. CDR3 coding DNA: TGTGCCAGCGAGGGGGGACCCGCGAGCACAGCCAAAAACATTCAGTACTTC.

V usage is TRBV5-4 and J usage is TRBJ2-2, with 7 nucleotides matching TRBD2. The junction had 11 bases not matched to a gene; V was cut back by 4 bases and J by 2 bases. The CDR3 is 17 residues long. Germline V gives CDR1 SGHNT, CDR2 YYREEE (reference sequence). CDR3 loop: CASSALGAGYNTGELFF. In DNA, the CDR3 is TGTGCCAGCAGCGCACTAGGAGCGGGATATAACACCGGGGAGCTGTTTTTT.

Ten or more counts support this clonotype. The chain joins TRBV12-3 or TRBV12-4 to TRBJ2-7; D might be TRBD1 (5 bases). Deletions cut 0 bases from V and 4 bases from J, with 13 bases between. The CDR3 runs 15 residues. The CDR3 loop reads CASSLAAGWSYEQYF. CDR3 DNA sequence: TGTGCCAGCAGTTTAGCGGCAGGGTGGAGTTACGAGCAGTACTTC.

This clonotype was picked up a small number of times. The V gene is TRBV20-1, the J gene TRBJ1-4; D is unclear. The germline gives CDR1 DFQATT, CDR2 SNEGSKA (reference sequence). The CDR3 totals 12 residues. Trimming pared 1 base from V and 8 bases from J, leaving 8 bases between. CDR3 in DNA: TGCAGTGCTAGAGGAGCGGGGGAAAAACTGTTTTTT. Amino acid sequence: CSARGAGEKLFF.

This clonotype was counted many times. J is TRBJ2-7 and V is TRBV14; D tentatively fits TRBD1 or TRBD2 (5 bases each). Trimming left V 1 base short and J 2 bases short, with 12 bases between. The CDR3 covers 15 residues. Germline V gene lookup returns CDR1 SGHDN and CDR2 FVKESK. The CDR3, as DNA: TGTGCCAGCAGCCAAGTAGACGGGGCAGCCTACGAGCAGTACTTC. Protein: CASSQVDGAAYEQYF. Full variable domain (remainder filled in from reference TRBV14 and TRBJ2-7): EAGVTQFPSHSVIEKGQTVTLRCDPISGHDNLYWYRRVMGKEIKFLLHFVKESKQDESGMPNNRFLAERTGGTYSTLKVQPAELEDSGVYFCASSQVDGAAYEQYFGPGTRLTVT.

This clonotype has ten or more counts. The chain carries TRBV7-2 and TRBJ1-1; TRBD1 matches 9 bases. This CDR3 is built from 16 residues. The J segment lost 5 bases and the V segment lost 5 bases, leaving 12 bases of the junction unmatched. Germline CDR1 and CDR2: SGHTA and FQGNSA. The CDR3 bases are TGTGCCAGCAGCAACTCCCGGGACAGGGTATGGACTGAAGCTTTCTTT. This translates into CASSNSRDRVWTEAFF.

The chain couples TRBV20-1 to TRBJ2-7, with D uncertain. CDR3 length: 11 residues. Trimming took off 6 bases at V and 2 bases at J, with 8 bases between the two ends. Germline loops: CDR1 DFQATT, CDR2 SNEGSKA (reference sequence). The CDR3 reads CSAADTYEQYF. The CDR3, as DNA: TGCAGTGCAGCCGATACCTACGAGCAGTACTTC.

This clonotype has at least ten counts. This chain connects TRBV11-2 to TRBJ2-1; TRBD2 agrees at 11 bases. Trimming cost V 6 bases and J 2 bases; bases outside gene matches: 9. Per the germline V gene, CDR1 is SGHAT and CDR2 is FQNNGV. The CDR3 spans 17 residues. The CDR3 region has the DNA TGTGCCAGCAGTTCGACCGGGACTAGCGGACCCTACAATGAGCAGTTCTTC. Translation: CASSSTGTSGPYNEQFF.

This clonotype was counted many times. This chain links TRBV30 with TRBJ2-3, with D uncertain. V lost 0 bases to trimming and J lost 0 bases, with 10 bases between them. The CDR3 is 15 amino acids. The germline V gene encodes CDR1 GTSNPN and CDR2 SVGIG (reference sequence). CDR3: CAWSVGRGSTDTQYF. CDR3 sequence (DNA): TGTGCCTGGAGTGTAGGGCGCGGTAGCACAGATACGCAGTATTTT. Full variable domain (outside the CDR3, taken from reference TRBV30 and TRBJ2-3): SQTIHQWPATLVQPVGSPLSLECTVEGTSNPNLYWYRQAAGRGLQLLFYSVGIGQISSEVPQNLSASRPQDRQFILSSKKLLLSDSGFYLCAWSVGRGSTDTQYFGPGTRLTVL.

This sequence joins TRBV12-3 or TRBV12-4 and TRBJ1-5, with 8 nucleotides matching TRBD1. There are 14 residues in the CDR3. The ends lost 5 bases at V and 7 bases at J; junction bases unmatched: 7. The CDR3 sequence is CASSRTGRDQPQHF. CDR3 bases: TGTGCCAGCAGTCGGACAGGGCGAGACCAGCCCCAGCATTTT.

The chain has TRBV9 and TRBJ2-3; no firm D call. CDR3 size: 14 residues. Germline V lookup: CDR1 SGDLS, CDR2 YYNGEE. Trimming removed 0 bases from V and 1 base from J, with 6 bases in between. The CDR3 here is CASSVEVRTDTQYF. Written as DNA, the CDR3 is TGTGCCAGCAGCGTAGAGGTCCGCACAGATACGCAGTATTTT.